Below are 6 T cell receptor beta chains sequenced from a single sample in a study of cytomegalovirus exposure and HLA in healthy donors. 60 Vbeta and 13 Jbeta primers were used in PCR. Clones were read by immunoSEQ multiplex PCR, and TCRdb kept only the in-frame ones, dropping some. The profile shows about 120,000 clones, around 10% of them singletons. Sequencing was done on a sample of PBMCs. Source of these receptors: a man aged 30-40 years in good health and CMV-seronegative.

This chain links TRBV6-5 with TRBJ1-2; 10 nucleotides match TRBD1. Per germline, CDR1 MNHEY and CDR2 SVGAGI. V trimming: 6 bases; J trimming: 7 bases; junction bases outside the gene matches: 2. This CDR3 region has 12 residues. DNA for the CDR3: TGTGCCAGCAGGAGGACAGGGGGTGGCTACACCTTC. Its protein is CASRRTGGGYTF.

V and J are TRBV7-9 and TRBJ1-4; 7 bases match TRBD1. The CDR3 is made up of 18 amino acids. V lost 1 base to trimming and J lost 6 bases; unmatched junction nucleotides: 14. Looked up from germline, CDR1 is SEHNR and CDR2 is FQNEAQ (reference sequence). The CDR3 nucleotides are TGTGCCAGCAGCTTAGGTTATTTTCCCGACAGGGATGATGAAAAACTGTTTTTT. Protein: CASSLGYFPDRDDEKLFF.

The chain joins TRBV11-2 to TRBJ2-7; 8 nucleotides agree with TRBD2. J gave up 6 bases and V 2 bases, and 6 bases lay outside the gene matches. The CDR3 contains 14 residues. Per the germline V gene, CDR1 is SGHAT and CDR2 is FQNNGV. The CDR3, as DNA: TGTGCCAGCAGCTTAATCGGGGGGGAAAGCGAGCAGTACTTC. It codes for CASSLIGGESEQYF.

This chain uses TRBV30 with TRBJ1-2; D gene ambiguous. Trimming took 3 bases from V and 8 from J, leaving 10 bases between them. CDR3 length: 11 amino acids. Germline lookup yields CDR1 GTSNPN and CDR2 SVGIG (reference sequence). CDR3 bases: TGTGCCTGGAGGGTGTCTGCGGGCTACACCTTC. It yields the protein CAWRVSAGYTF.

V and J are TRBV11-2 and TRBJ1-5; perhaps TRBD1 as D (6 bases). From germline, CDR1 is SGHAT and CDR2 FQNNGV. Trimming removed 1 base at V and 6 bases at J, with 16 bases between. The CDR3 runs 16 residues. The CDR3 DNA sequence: TGTGCCAGCAGCTTAGGGTTCGCAGGGGAGGGTCAGCCCCAGCATTTT. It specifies CASSLGFAGEGQPQHF.

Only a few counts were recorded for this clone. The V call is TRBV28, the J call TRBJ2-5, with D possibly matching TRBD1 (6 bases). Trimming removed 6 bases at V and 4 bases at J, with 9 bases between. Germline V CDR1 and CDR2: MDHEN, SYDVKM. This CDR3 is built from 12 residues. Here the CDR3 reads CASSTGRETQYF. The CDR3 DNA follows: TGTGCCAGCAGCACAGGGAGAGAGACCCAGTACTTC.